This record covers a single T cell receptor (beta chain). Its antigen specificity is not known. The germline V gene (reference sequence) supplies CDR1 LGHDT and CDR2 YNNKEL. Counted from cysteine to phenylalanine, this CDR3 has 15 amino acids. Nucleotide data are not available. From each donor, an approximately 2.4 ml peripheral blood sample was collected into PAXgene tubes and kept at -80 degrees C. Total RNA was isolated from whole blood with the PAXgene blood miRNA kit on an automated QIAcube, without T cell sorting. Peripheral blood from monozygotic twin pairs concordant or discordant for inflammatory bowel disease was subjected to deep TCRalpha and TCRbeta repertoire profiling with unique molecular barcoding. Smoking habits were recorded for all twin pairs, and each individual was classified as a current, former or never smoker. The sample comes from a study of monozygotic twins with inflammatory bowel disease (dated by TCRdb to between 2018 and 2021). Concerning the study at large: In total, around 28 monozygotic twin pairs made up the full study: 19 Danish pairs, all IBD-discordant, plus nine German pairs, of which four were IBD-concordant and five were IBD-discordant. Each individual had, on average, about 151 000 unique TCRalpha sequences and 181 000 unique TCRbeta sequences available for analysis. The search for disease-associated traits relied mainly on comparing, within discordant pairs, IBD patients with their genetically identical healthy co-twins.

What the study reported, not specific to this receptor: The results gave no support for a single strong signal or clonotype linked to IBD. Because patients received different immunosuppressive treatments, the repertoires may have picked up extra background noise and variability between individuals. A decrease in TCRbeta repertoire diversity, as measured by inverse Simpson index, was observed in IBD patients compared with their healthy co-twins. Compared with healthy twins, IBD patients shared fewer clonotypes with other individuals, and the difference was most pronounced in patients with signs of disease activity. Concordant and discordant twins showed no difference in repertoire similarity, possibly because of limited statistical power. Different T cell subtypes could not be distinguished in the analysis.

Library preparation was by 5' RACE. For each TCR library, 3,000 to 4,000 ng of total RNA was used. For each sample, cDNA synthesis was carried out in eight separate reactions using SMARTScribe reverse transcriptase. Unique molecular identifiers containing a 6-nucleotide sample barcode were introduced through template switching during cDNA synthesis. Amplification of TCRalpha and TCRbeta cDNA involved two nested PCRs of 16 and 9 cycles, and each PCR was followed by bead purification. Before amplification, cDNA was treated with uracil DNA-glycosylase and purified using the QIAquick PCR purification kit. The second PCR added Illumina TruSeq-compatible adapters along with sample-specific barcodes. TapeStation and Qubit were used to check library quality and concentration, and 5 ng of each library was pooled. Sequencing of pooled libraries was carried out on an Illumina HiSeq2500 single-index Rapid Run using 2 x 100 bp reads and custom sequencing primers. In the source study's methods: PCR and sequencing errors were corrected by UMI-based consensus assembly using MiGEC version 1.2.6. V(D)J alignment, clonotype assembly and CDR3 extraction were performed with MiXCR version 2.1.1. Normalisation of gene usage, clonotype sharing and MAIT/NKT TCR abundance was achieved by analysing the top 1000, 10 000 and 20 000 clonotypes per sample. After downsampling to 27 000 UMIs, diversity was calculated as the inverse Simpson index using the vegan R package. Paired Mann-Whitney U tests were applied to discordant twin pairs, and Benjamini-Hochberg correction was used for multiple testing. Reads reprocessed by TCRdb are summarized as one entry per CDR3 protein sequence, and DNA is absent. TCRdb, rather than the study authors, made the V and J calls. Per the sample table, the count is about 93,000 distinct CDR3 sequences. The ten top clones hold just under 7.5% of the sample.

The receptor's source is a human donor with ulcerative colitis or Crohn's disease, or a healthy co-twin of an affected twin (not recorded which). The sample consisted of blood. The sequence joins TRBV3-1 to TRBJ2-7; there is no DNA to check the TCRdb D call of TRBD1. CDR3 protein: CASSPRDRGSYEQYF.